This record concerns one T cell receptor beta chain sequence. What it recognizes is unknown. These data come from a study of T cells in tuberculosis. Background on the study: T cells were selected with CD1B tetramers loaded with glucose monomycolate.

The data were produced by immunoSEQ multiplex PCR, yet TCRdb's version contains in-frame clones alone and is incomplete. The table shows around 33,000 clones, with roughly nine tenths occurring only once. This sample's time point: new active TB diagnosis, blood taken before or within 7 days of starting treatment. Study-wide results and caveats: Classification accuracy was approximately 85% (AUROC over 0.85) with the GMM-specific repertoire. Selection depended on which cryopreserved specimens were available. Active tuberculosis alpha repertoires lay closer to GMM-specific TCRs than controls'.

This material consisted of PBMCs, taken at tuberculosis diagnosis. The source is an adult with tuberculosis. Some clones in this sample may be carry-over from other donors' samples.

CDR3 sequence: CASRWKRTEAFF. The CDR3 nucleotides read TGTGCCAGTAGATGGAAGAGGACTGAAGCTTTCTTT. The chain joins TRBV19 to TRBJ1-1; D remains unclear. Germline CDR1 is LNHDA and CDR2 is SQIVND (reference sequence). The V end was cut by 6 bases, the J end by 5 bases, with 10 bases between. CDR3 length: 12 residues.